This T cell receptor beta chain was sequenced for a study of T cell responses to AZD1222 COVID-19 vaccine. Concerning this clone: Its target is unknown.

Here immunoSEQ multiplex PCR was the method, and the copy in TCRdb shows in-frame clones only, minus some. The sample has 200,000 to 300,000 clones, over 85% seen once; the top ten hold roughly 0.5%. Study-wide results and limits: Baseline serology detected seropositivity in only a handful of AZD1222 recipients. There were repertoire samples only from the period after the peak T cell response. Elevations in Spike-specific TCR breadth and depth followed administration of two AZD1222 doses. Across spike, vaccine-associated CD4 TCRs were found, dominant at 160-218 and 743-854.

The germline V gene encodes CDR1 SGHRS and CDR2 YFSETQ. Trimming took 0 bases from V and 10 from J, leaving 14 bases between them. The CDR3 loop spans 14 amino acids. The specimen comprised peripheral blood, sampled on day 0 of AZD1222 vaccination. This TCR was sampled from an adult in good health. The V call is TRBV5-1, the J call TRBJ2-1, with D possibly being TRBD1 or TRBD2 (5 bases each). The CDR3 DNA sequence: TGCGCCAGCAGCTTGGCAGGGAGAGTGGGGGAGCAGTTCTTC. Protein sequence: CASSLAGRVGEQFF.